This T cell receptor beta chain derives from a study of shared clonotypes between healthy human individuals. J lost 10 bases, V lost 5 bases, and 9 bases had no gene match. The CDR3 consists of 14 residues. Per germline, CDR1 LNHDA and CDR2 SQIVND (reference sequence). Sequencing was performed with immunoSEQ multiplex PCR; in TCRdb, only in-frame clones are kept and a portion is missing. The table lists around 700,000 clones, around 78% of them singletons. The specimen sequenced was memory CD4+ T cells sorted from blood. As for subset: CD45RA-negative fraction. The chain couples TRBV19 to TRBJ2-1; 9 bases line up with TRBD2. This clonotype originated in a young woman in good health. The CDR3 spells CASSSASGKNEQFF. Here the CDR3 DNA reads TGTGCCAGTAGTTCGGCTAGCGGGAAGAACGAGCAGTTCTTC.